Presented here are 3 T cell receptor beta chains from one specimen sequenced in a study of CD8 T cells in ankylosing spondylitis. Which antigens these TCRs recognize remains unknown. TCRdb processed the 5' RACE reads anew with MiXCR; each CDR3 protein has one entry. The table lists about 840,000 distinct CDR3 sequences, 12% of them singletons, with 0.51% in the top ten. Whole-study results and caveats: A motif in TCR beta, a set of under ten highly homologous variants, appeared characteristic of ankylosing spondylitis blood.

The sequenced sample was blood, either unsorted or a sorted T cell fraction (not recorded which). These receptors came from a male donor with ankylosing spondylitis.

V and J are TRBV11-2 and TRBJ1-2, with D tentatively TRBD1 (5 bases). The germline CDR1 and CDR2 sequences are SGHAT and FQNNGV. V was trimmed by 3 bases and J by 8 bases, leaving 19 bases between them. CDR3 length: 15 residues. The CDR3 here is CASSFGPDTLWGYTF. DNA of the CDR3: TGTGCCAGCAGCTTCGGCCCGGACACCCTATGGGGCTACACCTTC.

The V and J genes are TRBV11-2 and TRBJ2-5; TRBD2 might be the D (6 bases). CDR3 size: 13 residues. Deletions cut 1 base from V and 7 bases from J, with 10 bases between. Germline loops: CDR1 SGHAT, CDR2 FQNNGV. The CDR3 DNA follows: TGTGCCAGCAGCTTAGCGGGAGATGGGACCCAGTACTTC. It yields the protein CASSLAGDGTQYF.

This clonotype was picked up a small number of times. The chain is built from TRBV6-1 and TRBJ2-5; 7 positions agree with TRBD1. This CDR3 is 13 amino acids long. V was clipped by 5 bases and J by 4 bases; unmatched bases: 4. Germline V gene lookup returns CDR1 MNHNS and CDR2 SASEGT. CDR3 nucleotides: TGTGCCAGCAGTAGGGGGCACCCAGAGACCCAGTACTTC. Its protein is CASSRGHPETQYF.